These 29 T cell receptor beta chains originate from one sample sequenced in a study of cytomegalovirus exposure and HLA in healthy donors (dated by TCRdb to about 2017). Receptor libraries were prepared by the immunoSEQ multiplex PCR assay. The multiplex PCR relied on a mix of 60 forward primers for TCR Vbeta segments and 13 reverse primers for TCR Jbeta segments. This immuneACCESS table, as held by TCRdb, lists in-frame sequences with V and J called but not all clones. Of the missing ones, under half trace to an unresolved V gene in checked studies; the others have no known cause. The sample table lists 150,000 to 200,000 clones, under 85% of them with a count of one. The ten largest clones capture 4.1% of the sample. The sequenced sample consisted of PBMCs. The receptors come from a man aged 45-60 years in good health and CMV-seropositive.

This CDR3 reads CASSLPRGRGLTEQYF. CDR3 sequence (DNA): TGTGCCAGCAGCCTCCCCAGGGGCAGGGGGCTAACCGAGCAGTACTTC. The rearrangement joins TRBV7-9 to TRBJ2-7, with 8 bases lining up with TRBD1. CDR3 length: 16 amino acids. With V trimmed by 5 bases and J by 6 bases, 15 bases remained unmatched. Germline V lookup: CDR1 SEHNR, CDR2 FQNEAQ (reference sequence).

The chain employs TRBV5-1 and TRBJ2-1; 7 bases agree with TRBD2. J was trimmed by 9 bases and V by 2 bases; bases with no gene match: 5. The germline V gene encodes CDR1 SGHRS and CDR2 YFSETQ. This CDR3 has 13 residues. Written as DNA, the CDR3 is TGCGCCAGCAGCTTCCAGCGGGATGGTGAGCAGTTCTTC. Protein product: CASSFQRDGEQFF.

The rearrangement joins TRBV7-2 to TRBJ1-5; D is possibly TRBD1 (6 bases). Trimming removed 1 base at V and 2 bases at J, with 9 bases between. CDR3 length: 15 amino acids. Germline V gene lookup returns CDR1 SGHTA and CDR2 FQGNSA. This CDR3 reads CASSLVAGGNQPQHF. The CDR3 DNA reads TGTGCCAGCAGCTTAGTTGCAGGGGGCAATCAGCCCCAGCATTTT.

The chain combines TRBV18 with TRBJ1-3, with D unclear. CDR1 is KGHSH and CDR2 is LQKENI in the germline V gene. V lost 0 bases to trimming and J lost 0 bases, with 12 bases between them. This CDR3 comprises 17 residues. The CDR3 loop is CASSPPFRKVSGNTIYF. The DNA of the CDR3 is TGTGCCAGCTCACCACCGTTCAGGAAAGTCTCTGGAAACACCATATATTTT.

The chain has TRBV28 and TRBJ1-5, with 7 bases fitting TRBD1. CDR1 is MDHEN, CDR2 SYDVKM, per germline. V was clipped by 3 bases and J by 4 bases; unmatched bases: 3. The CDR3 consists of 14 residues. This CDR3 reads CASSFMDRNQPQHF. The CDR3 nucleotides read TGTGCCAGCAGTTTCATGGACAGGAATCAGCCCCAGCATTTT.

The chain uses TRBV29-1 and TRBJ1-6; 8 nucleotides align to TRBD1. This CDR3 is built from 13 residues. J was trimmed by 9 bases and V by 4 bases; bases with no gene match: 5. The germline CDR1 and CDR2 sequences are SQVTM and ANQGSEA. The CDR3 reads CSVGQGLGSPLHF. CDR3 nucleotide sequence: TGCAGCGTTGGACAGGGGCTCGGTTCACCCCTCCACTTT.

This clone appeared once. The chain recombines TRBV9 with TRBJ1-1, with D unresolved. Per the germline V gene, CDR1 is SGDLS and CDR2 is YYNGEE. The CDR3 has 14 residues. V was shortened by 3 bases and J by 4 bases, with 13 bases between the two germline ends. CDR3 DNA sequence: TGTGCCAGCAGCGCCCATCAAGAGGGCACTGAAGCTTTCTTT. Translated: CASSAHQEGTEAFF.

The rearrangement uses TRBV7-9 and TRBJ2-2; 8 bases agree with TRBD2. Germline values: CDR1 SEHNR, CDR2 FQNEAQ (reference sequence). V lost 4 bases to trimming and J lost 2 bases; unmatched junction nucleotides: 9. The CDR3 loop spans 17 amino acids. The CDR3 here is CASSSYSGKLNTGELFF. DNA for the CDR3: TGTGCCAGCAGCTCTTATAGCGGGAAACTTAACACCGGGGAGCTGTTTTTT. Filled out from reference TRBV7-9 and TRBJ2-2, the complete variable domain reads DTGVSQNPRHKITKRGQNVTFRCDPISEHNRLYWYRQTLGQGPEFLTYFQNEAQLEKSRLLSDRFSAERPKGSFSTLEIQRTEQGDSAMYLCASSSYSGKLNTGELFFGEGSRLTVL.

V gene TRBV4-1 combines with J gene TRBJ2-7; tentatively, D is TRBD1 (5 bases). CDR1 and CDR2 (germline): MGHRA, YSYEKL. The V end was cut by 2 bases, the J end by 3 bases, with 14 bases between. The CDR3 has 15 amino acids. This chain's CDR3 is CASSQNLGAGYEQYF. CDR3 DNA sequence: TGCGCCAGCAGCCAAAATCTAGGGGCAGGCTACGAGCAGTACTTC.

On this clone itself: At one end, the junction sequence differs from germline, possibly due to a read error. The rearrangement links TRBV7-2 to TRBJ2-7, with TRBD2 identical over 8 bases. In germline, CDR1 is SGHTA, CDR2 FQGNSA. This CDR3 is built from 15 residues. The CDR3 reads CASSLWRGANYEQYF. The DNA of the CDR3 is TGTGCCAGCAGCTTATGGCGGGGGGCGAACTACGAGCAGTATTTC.

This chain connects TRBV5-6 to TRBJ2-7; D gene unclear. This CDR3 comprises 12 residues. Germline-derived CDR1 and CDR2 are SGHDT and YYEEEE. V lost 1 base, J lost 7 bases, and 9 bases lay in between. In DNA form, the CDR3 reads TGTGCCAGCAGCTTGTATCGGGTAGAGCAGTACTTC. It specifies CASSLYRVEQYF.

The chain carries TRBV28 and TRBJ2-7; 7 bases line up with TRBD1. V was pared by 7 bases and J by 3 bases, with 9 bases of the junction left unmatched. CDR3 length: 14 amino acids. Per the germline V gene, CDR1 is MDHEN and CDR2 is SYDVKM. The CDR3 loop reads CASTGQETIYEQYF. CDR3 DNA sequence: TGTGCCAGCACTGGACAGGAGACGATCTACGAGCAGTACTTC.

The CDR3 loop is CASSAGTGNTEAFF. CDR3 nucleotide sequence: TGTGCCAGTAGCGCCGGGACAGGGAACACTGAAGCTTTCTTT. V usage is TRBV19 and J usage is TRBJ1-1; 8 positions match TRBD1. The CDR3 length is 14 residues. Germline V gene data show CDR1 as LNHDA and CDR2 as SQIVND (reference sequence). V shed 6 bases and J 1 base; nucleotides not matched to a gene: 4.

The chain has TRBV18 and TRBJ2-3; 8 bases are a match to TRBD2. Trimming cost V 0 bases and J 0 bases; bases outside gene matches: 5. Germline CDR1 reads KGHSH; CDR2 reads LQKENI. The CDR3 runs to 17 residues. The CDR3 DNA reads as TGTGCCAGCTCACCACCCTGGCGGGGGGCGAGCACAGATACGCAGTATTTT. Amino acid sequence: CASSPPWRGASTDTQYF. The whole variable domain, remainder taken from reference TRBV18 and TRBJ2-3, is NAGVMQNPRHLVRRRGQEARLRCSPMKGHSHVYWYRQLPEEGLKFMVYLQKENIIDESGMPKERFSAEFPKEGPSILRIQQVVRGDSAAYFCASSPPWRGASTDTQYFGPGTRLTVL.

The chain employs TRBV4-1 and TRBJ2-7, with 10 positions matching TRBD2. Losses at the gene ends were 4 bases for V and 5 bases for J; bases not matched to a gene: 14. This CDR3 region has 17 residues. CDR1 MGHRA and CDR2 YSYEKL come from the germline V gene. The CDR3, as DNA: TGCGCCAGCAGCCTCCACGGGCCTACTAGCGGGAAGAACGAGCAGTACTTC. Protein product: CASSLHGPTSGKNEQYF.

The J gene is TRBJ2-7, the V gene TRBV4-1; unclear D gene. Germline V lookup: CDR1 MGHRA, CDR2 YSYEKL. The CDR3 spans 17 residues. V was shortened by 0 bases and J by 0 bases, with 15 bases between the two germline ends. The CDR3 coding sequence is TGCGCCAGCAGCCAAGATATCGTCCAGGCGAGCTCCTACGAGCAGTACTTC. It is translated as CASSQDIVQASSYEQYF.

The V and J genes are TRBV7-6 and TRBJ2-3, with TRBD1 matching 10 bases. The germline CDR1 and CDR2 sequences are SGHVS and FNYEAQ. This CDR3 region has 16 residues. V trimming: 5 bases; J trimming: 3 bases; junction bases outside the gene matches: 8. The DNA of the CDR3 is TGTGCCAGCAGCCTAGGGGTGGACAGGGGGACAGATACGCAGTATTTT. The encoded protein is CASSLGVDRGTDTQYF.

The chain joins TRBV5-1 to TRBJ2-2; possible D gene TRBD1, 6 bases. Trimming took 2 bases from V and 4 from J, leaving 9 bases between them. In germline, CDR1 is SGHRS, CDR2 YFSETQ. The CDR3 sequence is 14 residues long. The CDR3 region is CASSFRGSTGELFF. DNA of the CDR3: TGCGCCAGCAGCTTCAGGGGTTCCACCGGGGAGCTGTTTTTT.

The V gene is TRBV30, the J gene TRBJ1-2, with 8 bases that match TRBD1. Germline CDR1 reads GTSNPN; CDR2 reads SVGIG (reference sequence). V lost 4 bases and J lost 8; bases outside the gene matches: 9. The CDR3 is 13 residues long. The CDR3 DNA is TGTGCCTGGAACCACGGACAGGGCAGCGGCTACACCTTC. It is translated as CAWNHGQGSGYTF.

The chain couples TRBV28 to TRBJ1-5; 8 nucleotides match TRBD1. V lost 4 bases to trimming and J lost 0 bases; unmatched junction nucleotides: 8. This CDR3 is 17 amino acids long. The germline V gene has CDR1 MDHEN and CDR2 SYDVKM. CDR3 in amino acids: CASSYRQGSFSNQPQHF. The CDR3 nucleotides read TGTGCCAGCAGTTATAGACAGGGGAGTTTTAGCAATCAGCCCCAGCATTTT.

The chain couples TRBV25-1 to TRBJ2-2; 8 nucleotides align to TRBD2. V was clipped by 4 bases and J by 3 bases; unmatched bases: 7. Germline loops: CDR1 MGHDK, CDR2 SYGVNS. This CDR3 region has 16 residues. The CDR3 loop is CASSVLAGLDTGELFF. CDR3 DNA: TGTGCCAGCAGTGTACTCGCGGGACTAGACACCGGGGAGCTGTTTTTT.

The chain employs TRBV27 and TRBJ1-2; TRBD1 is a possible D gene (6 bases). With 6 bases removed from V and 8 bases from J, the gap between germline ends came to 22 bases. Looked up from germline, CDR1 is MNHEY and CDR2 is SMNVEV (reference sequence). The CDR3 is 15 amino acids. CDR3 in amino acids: CASSLRGSPAGGYTF. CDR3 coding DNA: TGTGCCAGCAGCCTCAGGGGCAGTCCCGCCGGGGGCTACACCTTC.

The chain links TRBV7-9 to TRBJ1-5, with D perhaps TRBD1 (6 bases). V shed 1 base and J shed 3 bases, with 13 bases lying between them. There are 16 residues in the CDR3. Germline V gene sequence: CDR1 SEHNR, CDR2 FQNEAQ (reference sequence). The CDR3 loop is CASSLVLGQHNQPQHF. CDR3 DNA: TGTGCCAGCAGCTTAGTTCTTGGACAGCACAATCAGCCCCAGCATTTT.

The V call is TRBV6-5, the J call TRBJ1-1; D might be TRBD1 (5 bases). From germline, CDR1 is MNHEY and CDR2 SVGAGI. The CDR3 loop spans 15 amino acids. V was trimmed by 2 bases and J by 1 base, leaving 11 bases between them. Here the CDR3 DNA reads TGTGCCAGCAGTTACGTCGGGGGACCGAACACTGAAGCTTTCTTT. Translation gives CASSYVGGPNTEAFF.

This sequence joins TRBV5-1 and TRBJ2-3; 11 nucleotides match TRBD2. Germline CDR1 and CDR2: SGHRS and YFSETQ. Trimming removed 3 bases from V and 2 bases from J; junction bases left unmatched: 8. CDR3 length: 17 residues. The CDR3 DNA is TGCGCCAGCAGCTACCGGACTAGCGGGTTTACCACAGATACGCAGTATTTT. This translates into CASSYRTSGFTTDTQYF.

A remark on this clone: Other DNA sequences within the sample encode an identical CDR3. CDR3 loop: CASSIGGSYNEQFF. CDR3 bases: TGTGCCAGTAGTATAGGCGGCAGTTACAATGAGCAGTTCTTC. This chain links TRBV19 with TRBJ2-1; unclear D gene. The CDR3 loop spans 14 amino acids. The V and J ends lost 1 base and 4 bases respectively, with 8 bases between them. Germline V gene sequence: CDR1 LNHDA, CDR2 SQIVND (reference sequence).

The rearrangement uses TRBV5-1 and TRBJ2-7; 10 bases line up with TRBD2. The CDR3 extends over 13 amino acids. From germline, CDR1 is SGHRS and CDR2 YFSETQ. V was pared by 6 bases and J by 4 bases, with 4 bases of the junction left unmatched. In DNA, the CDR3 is TGCGCCAGCACATCTAGCGGGAGTTACGAGCAGTACTTC. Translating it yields CASTSSGSYEQYF.

In DNA, the CDR3 is TGTGCCAGCAGTATTAAACGGGTTTTCGACTATGGCTACACCTTC. Translated, it gives CASSIKRVFDYGYTF. The J gene is TRBJ1-2, the V gene TRBV28; D is unresolved. From germline, CDR1 is MDHEN and CDR2 SYDVKM. Between the trimmed V and J ends, which lost 5 bases and 3 bases, there was a span of 16 bases. The CDR3 totals 15 residues.

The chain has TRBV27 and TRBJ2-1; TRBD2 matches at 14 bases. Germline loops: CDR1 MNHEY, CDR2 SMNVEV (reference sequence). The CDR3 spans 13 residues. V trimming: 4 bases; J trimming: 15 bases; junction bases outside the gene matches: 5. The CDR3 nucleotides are TGTGCCAGCAGTTCGGGACTAGCGGGAGTTTTGTTCTTC. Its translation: CASSSGLAGVLFF.